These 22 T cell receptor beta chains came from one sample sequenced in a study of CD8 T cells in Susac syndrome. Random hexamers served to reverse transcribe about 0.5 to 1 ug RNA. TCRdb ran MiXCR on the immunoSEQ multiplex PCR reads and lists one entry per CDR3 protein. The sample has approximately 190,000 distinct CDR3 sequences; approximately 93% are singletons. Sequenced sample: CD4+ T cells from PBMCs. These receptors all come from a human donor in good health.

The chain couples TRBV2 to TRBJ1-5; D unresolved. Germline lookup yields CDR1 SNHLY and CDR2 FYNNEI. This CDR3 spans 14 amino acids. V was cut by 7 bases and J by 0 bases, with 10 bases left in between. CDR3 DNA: TGTGCCAGCACCAGAGTATATAGCAATCAGCCCCAGCATTTT. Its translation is CASTRVYSNQPQHF.

The CDR3 is CAISTGGHETQYF. The CDR3 region has the DNA TGTGCCATATCGACAGGGGGCCATGAGACCCAGTACTTC. This chain joins TRBV28 and TRBJ2-5; 10 positions match TRBD1. The junction had 7 bases not matched to a gene; V was cut back by 10 bases and J by 5 bases. The V gene's germline CDR1 is MDHEN and CDR2 SYDVKM. The CDR3 length is 13 residues.

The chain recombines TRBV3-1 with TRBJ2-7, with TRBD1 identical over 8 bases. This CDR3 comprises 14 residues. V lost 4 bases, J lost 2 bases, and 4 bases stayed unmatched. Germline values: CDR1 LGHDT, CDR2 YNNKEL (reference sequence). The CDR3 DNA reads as TGTGCCAGCAGCCCCAGGGGGCTTACCTACGAGCAGTACTTC. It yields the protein CASSPRGLTYEQYF.

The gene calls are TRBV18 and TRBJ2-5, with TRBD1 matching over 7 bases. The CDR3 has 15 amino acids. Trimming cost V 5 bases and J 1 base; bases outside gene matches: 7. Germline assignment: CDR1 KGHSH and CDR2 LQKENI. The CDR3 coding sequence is TGTGCCAGCTCATCGGAACAGGGGCTCCAAGAGACCCAGTACTTC. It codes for CASSSEQGLQETQYF.

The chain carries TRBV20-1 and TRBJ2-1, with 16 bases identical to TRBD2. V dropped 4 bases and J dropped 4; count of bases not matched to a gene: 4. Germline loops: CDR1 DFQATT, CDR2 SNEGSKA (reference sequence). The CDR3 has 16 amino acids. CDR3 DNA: TGCAGTGCTATCGGGACTAGCGGGGGGGTGTACAATGAGCAGTTCTTC. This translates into CSAIGTSGGVYNEQFF.

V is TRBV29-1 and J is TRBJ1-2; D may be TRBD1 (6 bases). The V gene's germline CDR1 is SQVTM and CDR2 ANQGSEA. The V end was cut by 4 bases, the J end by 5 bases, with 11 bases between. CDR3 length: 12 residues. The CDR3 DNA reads TGCAGCGTTGGTACAGGGTCATATGGCTACACCTTC. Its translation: CSVGTGSYGYTF.

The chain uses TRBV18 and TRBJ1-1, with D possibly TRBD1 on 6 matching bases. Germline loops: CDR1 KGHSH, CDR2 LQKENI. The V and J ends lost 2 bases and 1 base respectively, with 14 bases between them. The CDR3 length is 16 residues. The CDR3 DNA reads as TGTGCCAGCTCACCAATTTCCCAGGGGACGAACACTGAAGCTTTCTTT. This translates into CASSPISQGTNTEAFF.

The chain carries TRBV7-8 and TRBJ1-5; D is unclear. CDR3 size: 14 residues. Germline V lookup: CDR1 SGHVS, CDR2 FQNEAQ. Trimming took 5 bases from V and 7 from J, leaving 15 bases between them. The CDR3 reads CASSQLGGRQPQHF. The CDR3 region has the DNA TGTGCCAGCAGCCAGCTGGGCGGAAGGCAGCCCCAGCATTTT.

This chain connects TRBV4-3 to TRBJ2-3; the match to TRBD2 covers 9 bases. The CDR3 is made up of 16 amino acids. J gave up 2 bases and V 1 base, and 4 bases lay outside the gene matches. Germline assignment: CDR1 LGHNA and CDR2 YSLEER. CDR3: CASSQGLAGITDTQYF. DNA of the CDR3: TGCGCCAGCAGCCAAGGGCTAGCGGGGATCACAGATACGCAGTATTTT.

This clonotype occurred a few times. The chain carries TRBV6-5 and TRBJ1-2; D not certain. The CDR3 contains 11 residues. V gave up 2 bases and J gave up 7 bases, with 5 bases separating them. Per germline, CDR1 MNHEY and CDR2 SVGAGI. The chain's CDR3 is CASSYIGGYTF. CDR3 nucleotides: TGTGCCAGCAGTTACATTGGTGGCTACACCTTC.

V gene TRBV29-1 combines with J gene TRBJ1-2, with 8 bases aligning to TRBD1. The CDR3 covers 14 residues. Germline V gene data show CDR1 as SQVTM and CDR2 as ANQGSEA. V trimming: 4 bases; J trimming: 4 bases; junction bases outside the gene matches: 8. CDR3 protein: CSVGSQGVLYGYTF. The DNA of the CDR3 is TGCAGCGTTGGGTCACAGGGGGTGCTCTATGGCTACACCTTC.

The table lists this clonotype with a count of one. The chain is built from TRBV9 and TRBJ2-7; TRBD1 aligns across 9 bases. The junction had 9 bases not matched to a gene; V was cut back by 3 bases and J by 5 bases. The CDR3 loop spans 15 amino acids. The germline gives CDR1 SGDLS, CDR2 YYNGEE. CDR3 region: CASSAQGAEVDEQYF. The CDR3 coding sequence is TGTGCCAGCAGCGCACAGGGGGCCGAGGTGGACGAGCAGTACTTC.

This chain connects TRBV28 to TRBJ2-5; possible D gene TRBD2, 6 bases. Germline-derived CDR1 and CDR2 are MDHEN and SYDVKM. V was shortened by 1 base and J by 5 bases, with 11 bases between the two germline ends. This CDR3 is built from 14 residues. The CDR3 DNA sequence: TGTGCCAGCAGTTTATTAGGGACTGTCGAGACCCAGTACTTC. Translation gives CASSLLGTVETQYF. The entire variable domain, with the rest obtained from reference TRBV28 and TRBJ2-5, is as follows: DVKVTQSSRYLVKRTGEKVFLECVQDMDHENMFWYRQDPGLGLRLIYFSYDVKMKEKGDIPEGYSVSREKKERFSLILESASTNQTSMYLCASSLLGTVETQYFGPGTRLLVL.

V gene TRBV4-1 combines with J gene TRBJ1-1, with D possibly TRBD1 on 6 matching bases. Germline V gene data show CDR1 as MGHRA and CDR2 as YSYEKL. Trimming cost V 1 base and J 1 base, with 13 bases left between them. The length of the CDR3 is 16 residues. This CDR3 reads CASSQGPKQGNTEAFF. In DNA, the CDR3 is TGCGCCAGCAGCCAAGGACCGAAACAGGGGAACACTGAAGCTTTCTTT.

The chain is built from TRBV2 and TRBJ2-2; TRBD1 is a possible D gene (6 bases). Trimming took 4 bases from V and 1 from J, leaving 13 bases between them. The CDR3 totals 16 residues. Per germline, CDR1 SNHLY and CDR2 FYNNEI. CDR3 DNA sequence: TGTGCCAGCAGTGGTACCGGGACAAAGAACACCGGGGAGCTGTTTTTT. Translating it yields CASSGTGTKNTGELFF.

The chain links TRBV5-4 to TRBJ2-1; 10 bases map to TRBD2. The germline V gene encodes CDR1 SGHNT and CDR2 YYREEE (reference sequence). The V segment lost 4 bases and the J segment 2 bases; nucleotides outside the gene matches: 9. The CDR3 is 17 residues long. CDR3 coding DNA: TGTGCCAGCAGCACTCCGTTCAGCGGGGGGGCCTACAATGAGCAGTTCTTC. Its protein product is CASSTPFSGGAYNEQFF.

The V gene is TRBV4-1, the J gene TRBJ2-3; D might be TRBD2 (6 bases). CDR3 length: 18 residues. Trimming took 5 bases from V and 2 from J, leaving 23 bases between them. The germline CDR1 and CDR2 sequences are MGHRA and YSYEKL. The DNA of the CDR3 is TGCGCCAGCAGCGATTTAGCGAGGAGGCGGGACCACACAGATACGCAGTATTTT. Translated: CASSDLARRRDHTDTQYF.

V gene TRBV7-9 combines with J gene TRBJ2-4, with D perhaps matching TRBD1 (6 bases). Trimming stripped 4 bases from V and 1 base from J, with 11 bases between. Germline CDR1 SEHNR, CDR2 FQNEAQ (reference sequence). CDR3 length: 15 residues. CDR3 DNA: TGTGCCAGCAGCTCGTTTCAGGGGGCCAAAAACATTCAGTACTTC. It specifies CASSSFQGAKNIQYF.

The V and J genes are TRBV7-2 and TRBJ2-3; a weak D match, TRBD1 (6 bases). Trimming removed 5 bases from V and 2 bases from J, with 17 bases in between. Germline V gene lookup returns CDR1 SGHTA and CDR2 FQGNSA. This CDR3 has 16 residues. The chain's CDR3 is CASSKGGGSYTDTQYF. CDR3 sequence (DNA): TGTGCCAGCAGCAAAGGTGGGGGCTCCTACACAGATACGCAGTATTTT.

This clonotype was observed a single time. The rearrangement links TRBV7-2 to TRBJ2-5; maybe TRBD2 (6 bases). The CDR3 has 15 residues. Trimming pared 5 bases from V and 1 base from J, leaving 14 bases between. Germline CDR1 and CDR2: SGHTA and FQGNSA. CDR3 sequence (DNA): TGTGCCAGCAGCCCTCGGGGGACTTTCCAAGAGACCCAGTACTTC. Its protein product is CASSPRGTFQETQYF.

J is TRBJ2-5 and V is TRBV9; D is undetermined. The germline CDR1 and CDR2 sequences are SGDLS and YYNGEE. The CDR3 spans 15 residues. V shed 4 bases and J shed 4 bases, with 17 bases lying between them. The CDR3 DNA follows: TGTGCCAGCAGCCCCGAGTTATTTTCGCGAGAGACCCAGTACTTC. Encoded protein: CASSPELFSRETQYF.

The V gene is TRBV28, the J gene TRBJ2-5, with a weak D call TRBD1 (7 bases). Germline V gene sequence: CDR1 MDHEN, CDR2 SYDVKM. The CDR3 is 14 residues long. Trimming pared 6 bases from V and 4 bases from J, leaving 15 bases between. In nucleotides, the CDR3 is TGTGCCAGCAGCTCAGGGGGGTTTGCAGAGACCCAGTACTTC. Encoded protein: CASSSGGFAETQYF.